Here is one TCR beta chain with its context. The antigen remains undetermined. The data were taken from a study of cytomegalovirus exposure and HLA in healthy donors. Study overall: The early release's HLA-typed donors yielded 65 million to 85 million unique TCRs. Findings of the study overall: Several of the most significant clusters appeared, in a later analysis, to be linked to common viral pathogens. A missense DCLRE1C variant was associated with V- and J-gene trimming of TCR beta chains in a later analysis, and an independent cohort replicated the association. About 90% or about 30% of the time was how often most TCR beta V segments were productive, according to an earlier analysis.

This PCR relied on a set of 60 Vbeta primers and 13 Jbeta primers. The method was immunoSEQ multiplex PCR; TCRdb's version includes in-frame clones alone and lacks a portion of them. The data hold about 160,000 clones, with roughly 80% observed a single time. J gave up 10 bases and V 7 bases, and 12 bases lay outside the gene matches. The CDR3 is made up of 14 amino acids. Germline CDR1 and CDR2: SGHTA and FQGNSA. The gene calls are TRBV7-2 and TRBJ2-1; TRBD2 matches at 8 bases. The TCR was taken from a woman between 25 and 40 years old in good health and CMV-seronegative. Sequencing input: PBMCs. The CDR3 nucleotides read TGTGCCAGCAAAAAGGGACTAGTGGTGGGGGAGCAGTTCTTC. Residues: CASKKGLVVGEQFF.